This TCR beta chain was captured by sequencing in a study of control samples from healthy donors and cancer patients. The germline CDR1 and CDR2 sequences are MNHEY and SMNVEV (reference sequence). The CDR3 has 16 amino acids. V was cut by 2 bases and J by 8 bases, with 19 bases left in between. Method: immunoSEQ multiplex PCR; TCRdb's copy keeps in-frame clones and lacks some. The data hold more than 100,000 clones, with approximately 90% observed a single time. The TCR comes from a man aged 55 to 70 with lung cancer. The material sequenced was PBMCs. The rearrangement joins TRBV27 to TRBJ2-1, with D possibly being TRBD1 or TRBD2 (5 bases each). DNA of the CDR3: TGTGCCAGCAGTTTAAATGGGGGAACCACAAGTTATGAGCAGTTCTTC. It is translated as CASSLNGGTTSYEQFF.